Each of the 32 T cell receptor beta chains below was sequenced from the same sample in a study of blood T cells in healthy people across ages. A second PCR of about 7 to 11 cycles used a sample-barcoded 5' primer and a J-beta primer mix. TCRdb called the 5' RACE reads again in MiXCR, with one record for every CDR3 protein. Of approximately 600,000 distinct CDR3 sequences in the sample, about 53% were seen once. Sample: blood. The receptor source for this set is a man aged 55-75 years in good health.

This sequence joins TRBV13 and TRBJ2-4, with 7 bases aligning to TRBD1. Germline lookup yields CDR1 PRHDT and CDR2 FYEKMQ (reference sequence). The V and J ends lost 5 bases and 13 bases, in that order; junction bases with no gene match: 20. This CDR3 region has 16 residues. The CDR3 bases are TGTGCCAGCAGCCTAAGCAACTCCTACGACCAGGGGGAGCAGTACTTC. Amino acids: CASSLSNSYDQGEQYF.

The chain employs TRBV6-5 and TRBJ2-1; D is possibly TRBD2 (6 bases). Germline CDR1 reads MNHEY; CDR2 reads SVGAGI. The CDR3 has 13 residues. V was shortened by 8 bases and J by 8 bases, with 16 bases between the two germline ends. In nucleotides, the CDR3 is TGTGCCAGCGCAGGAGGGAGGAATTATGAGCAGTTCTTC. This gives the protein CASAGGRNYEQFF.

This chain links TRBV11-3 with TRBJ2-3; D tentatively fits TRBD1 or TRBD2 (5 bases each). Between the trimmed V and J ends, which lost 5 bases and 4 bases, there was a span of 13 bases. Germline CDR1 is SGHNT and CDR2 is YENEEA. CDR3 length equals 14 residues. CDR3 amino acids: CASSPSLGADTQYF. In DNA form, the CDR3 reads TGTGCCAGCAGCCCCTCCCTGGGGGCAGATACGCAGTATTTT.

The gene calls are TRBV9 and TRBJ2-5; D might be TRBD1 (6 bases). From germline, CDR1 is SGDLS and CDR2 YYNGEE. This CDR3 is built from 19 residues. V was cut by 1 base and J by 11 bases, with 33 bases left in between. The CDR3 loop is CASSVLGVGSGRRDNEQYF. CDR3 sequence (DNA): TGTGCCAGCAGCGTATTGGGGGTCGGGTCAGGTCGACGGGACAATGAGCAGTACTTC. Together with reference TRBV9 and TRBJ2-5, the CDR3 gives the full variable domain: DSGVTQTPKHLITATGQRVTLRCSPRSGDLSVYWYQQSLDQGLQFLIQYYNGEERAKGNILERFSAQQFPDLHSELNLSSLELGDSALYFCASSVLGVGSGRRDNEQYFGPGTRLLVL.

This clonotype was recorded once. The V gene is TRBV3-1, the J gene TRBJ2-1; D is tentatively TRBD1 or TRBD2 (5 bases each). The CDR3 extends over 14 amino acids. Germline V gives CDR1 LGHDT, CDR2 YNNKEL (reference sequence). The V end lost 4 bases, the J end lost 8 bases, and 15 bases lay between the germline ends. The CDR3 bases are TGTGCCAGCAGCCCCCTAGTACGGGACGATGAGCAGTTCTTC. Protein sequence: CASSPLVRDDEQFF.

Of note for this clonotype: Germline and junction disagree at one end, which may indicate a read error. The gene calls are TRBV3-1 and TRBJ1-4; D perhaps matches TRBD1 (6 bases). Germline V gene sequence: CDR1 LGHDT, CDR2 YNNKEL (reference sequence). The CDR3 contains 14 residues. CDR3 region: CASTSGGAKEKLFF. The CDR3 region has the DNA TGTGCCAGCACCAGCGGGGGGGCTAAGGAAAAACTGTTTTTT.

This clonotype is a singleton in its sample. The chain employs TRBV4-1 and TRBJ2-1, with a tentative D call TRBD2 (6 bases). The CDR3 loop spans 16 amino acids. V was pared by 3 bases and J by 4 bases, with 16 bases between. Germline CDR1 and CDR2: MGHRA and YSYEKL. The CDR3: CASSHLGGATYNEQFF. The CDR3 nucleotides are TGCGCCAGCAGCCACCTGGGCGGGGCTACGTACAATGAGCAGTTCTTC.

V usage is TRBV7-7 and J usage is TRBJ2-3, with D possibly matching TRBD1 (5 bases). The germline V gene encodes CDR1 SSHAT and CDR2 FNYEAQ (reference sequence). V was pared by 2 bases and J by 2 bases, with 11 bases between. There are 15 residues in the CDR3. The DNA of the CDR3 is TGTGCCAGCAGCTTATCAGGGTACATCACAGATACGCAGTATTTT. Protein sequence: CASSLSGYITDTQYF.

The J gene is TRBJ1-2, the V gene TRBV20-1, with 7 nucleotides matching TRBD1. CDR1 is DFQATT, CDR2 SNEGSKA, per germline (reference sequence). Trimming at V came to 3 bases and at J to 8 bases, leaving 9 bases not matched to a gene. There are 13 residues in the CDR3. The CDR3 coding sequence is TGCAGTGCTAGCGCAGGGGGTCCCTCAGGCTACACCTTC. Translated, it gives CSASAGGPSGYTF.

The chain recombines TRBV11-2 with TRBJ2-5; a weak D match, TRBD2 (5 bases). The closer fit of TRBJ2-7 to the DNA end suggests the J call may be wrong. The CDR3 runs 16 residues. CDR1 and CDR2 (germline): SGHAT, FQNNGV. The CDR3 here is CASSLVPGMGPYEQYF. The CDR3 DNA follows: TGTGCCAGCAGCTTAGTTCCGGGGATGGGTCCCTACGAGCAGTACTTC.

This chain connects TRBV24-1 to TRBJ2-3, with D unclear. The CDR3 has 18 residues. The germline gives CDR1 KGHDR, CDR2 SFDVKD. V dropped 2 bases and J dropped 7 bases, with 24 bases sitting between them. The CDR3 DNA follows: TGTGCCACCAGTGATTGCCAAACTATGGCGGAGACCAGGTATACGCAGTATTTT. Residues: CATSDCQTMAETRYTQYF.

This chain uses TRBV6-2 or TRBV6-3 with TRBJ1-1; no definite D call. This CDR3 region has 13 residues. Germline V lookup: CDR1 MNHEY, CDR2 SVGEGT. V was cut by 5 bases and J by 5 bases, with 12 bases left in between. CDR3 coding DNA: TGTGCCAGCAGTACCGGACGGAATACTGAAGCTTTCTTT. The encoded protein is CASSTGRNTEAFF.

The CDR3, as DNA: TGCGCCAGCAACTCGGTCGGACAGGGAGAGACCCAGTACTTC. The encoded protein is CASNSVGQGETQYF. The V gene is TRBV5-1, the J gene TRBJ2-5, with TRBD1 matching over 8 bases. The CDR3 spans 14 residues. Losses at the gene ends were 6 bases for V and 4 bases for J; bases not matched to a gene: 8. Germline V gives CDR1 SGHRS, CDR2 YFSETQ. Looking up the rest from reference TRBV5-1 and TRBJ2-5 gives the full variable domain: KAGVTQTPRYLIKTRGQQVTLSCSPISGHRSVSWYQQTPGQGLQFLFEYFSETQRNKGNFPGRFSGRQFSNSRSEMNVSTLELGDSALYLCASNSVGQGETQYFGPGTRLLVL.

The chain has TRBV20-1 and TRBJ1-2; D not certain. Germline V gene lookup returns CDR1 DFQATT and CDR2 SNEGSKA (reference sequence). The CDR3 loop spans 15 amino acids. The ends were cut back, 0 bases at V and 0 bases at J, with 11 bases in the middle. In DNA, the CDR3 is TGCAGTGCTAGAGATGATGGGCAGACTAACTATGGCTACACCTTC. It translates to CSARDDGQTNYGYTF.

In this sample, this clonotype turned up a few times. The chain joins TRBV6-5 to TRBJ2-7; 8 positions agree with TRBD1. The CDR3 sequence is 13 residues long. Germline V gene sequence: CDR1 MNHEY, CDR2 SVGAGI. With 6 bases clipped from V and 5 bases from J, the junction kept 6 bases outside the gene matches. The CDR3, as DNA: TGTGCCAGCAGACGACAGGGGAAGCACGAGCAGTACTTC. This sequence encodes CASRRQGKHEQYF.

The chain uses TRBV5-1 and TRBJ2-3; TRBD1 aligns across 8 bases. The CDR3 spans 15 residues. CDR1 SGHRS and CDR2 YFSETQ come from the germline V gene. Unmatched junction bases numbered 2, after V lost 0 bases and J lost 2 bases. This CDR3 reads CASSLGDRPTDTQYF. CDR3 nucleotides: TGCGCCAGCAGCTTGGGGGACAGGCCCACAGATACGCAGTATTTT.

The V call is TRBV5-1, the J call TRBJ2-1; 8 bases are a match to TRBD1. CDR1 and CDR2 (germline): SGHRS, YFSETQ. This CDR3 contains 15 residues. The ends lost 4 bases at V and 5 bases at J; junction bases unmatched: 8. Written as DNA, the CDR3 is TGCGCCAGCAGCACTGGGCGGACAGGGAACAATGAGCAGTTCTTC. Protein product: CASSTGRTGNNEQFF. Filled out from reference TRBV5-1 and TRBJ2-1, the complete variable domain reads KAGVTQTPRYLIKTRGQQVTLSCSPISGHRSVSWYQQTPGQGLQFLFEYFSETQRNKGNFPGRFSGRQFSNSRSEMNVSTLELGDSALYLCASSTGRTGNNEQFFGPGTRLTVL.

The chain combines TRBV11-2 with TRBJ1-1; 9 nucleotides agree with TRBD1. V gave up 4 bases and J gave up 8 bases; unmatched junction bases: 17. This CDR3 is 17 amino acids long. Germline V gene data show CDR1 as SGHAT and CDR2 as FQNNGV. CDR3 amino acids: CASSSVRRQGVKWEAFF. The CDR3, as DNA: TGTGCCAGCAGCTCCGTCCGGAGACAGGGGGTAAAGTGGGAAGCTTTCTTT.

V gene TRBV25-1 combines with J gene TRBJ2-2; a possible D gene is TRBD1 (6 bases). Germline-derived CDR1 and CDR2 are MGHDK and SYGVNS. This CDR3 region has 13 residues. Trimming cost V 4 bases and J 7 bases, with 10 bases left between them. CDR3 DNA sequence: TGTGCCAGCAGTGCGCAGGGGTACGGGGAGCTGTTTTTT. Amino acid sequence: CASSAQGYGELFF.

V is TRBV12-3 or TRBV12-4 and J is TRBJ1-2; D unresolved. The V end was cut by 3 bases, the J end by 5 bases, with 10 bases between. The CDR3 is 13 residues long. CDR3 sequence (DNA): TGTGCCAGCAGTTTTGTGGAATTTTATGGCTACACCTTC. Its protein is CASSFVEFYGYTF.

The rearrangement links TRBV7-2 to TRBJ2-7; D may match TRBD1 or TRBD2 (5 bases each). Trimming stripped 3 bases from V and 4 bases from J, with 25 bases between. The CDR3 totals 18 residues. The germline V gene has CDR1 SGHTA and CDR2 FQGNSA. This CDR3 reads CASSFSTTGTTAKYEQYF. The CDR3 nucleotides read TGTGCCAGCAGCTTCTCCACCACCGGGACGACCGCTAAGTACGAGCAGTACTTC.

This chain connects TRBV20-1 to TRBJ2-7; 10 bases line up with TRBD2. The J call may be incorrect, as the DNA end agrees better with TRBJ2-5. The CDR3 is 15 amino acids. Germline V lookup: CDR1 DFQATT, CDR2 SNEGSKA (reference sequence). CDR3 protein: CSARHRTSGKETQYF. DNA of the CDR3: TGCAGTGCTAGACATAGAACTAGCGGGAAAGAGACCCAGTACTTC.

The chain has TRBV12-3 or TRBV12-4 and TRBJ1-5; D uncertain. V lost 3 bases, J lost 6 bases, and 6 bases lay in between. The CDR3 covers 12 residues. The CDR3 bases are TGTGCCAGCAGTTTGATTGGTCAGCCCCAGCATTTT. Amino acids: CASSLIGQPQHF.

This clonotype was counted only a few times. This rearrangement joins TRBV28 to TRBJ2-5; 10 positions match TRBD2. The CDR3 totals 15 residues. The germline gives CDR1 MDHEN, CDR2 SYDVKM. Unmatched junction bases numbered 10, after V lost 8 bases and J lost 4 bases. The CDR3 spells CASSSPSGGGETQYF. The CDR3 nucleotides are TGTGCCAGCTCGTCCCCCAGCGGGGGGGGAGAGACCCAGTACTTC.

This chain uses TRBV5-1 with TRBJ2-1; the D gene is possibly TRBD1 (6 bases). The ends were cut back, 2 bases at V and 0 bases at J, with 9 bases in the middle. The CDR3 consists of 15 residues. The germline V gene encodes CDR1 SGHRS and CDR2 YFSETQ. In nucleotides, the CDR3 is TGCGCCAGCAGCTTCAGGGGCAACTCCTACAATGAGCAGTTCTTC. It specifies CASSFRGNSYNEQFF.

On this clonotype itself: Mismatch with germline at one junction end may stem from a read error. The V call is TRBV6-6, the J call TRBJ2-3, with D hard to call. CDR3 length: 16 amino acids. The germline gives CDR1 MNHNY, CDR2 SVGAGI (reference sequence). The CDR3 DNA reads TGTGCCAGCAGTCACTCGACGCCACGAGAGGCAGATACGCAGTATTTT. Protein: CASSHSTPREADTQYF.

This clonotype was found once. The J gene is TRBJ1-6, the V gene TRBV7-9; 7 bases fit TRBD1. Germline trimming cut 3 bases from V and 4 bases from J; bases unmatched to any gene: 6. Germline V lookup: CDR1 SEHNR, CDR2 FQNEAQ (reference sequence). The CDR3 extends over 16 amino acids. The CDR3 region has the DNA TGTGCCAGCAGCTTTTTCGGGACAGCGTATAATTCACCCCTCCACTTT. Residues: CASSFFGTAYNSPLHF.

This clonotype came up a few times. The chain combines TRBV10-3 with TRBJ1-1; D remains ambiguous. Trimming cost V 11 bases and J 0 bases, with 25 bases left between them. The CDR3 totals 17 residues. Germline V gene lookup returns CDR1 ENHRY and CDR2 SYGVKD. The CDR3 nucleotides read TGTGCCCGAAAGGGATCAGATACAGTACGAATGAACACTGAAGCTTTCTTT. It encodes CARKGSDTVRMNTEAFF.

This clonotype was counted only a few times. This chain joins TRBV7-9 and TRBJ2-5; D might be TRBD2 (5 bases). Trimming shortened V by 3 bases and J by 5 bases, and 7 bases separated the two germline ends. The CDR3 runs to 12 residues. Germline V lookup: CDR1 SEHNR, CDR2 FQNEAQ (reference sequence). In DNA, the CDR3 is TGTGCCAGCAGCTTTACGGGGGAGACCCAGTACTTC. It encodes CASSFTGETQYF.

In its sample, this clonotype was seen a few times. This chain joins TRBV5-5 and TRBJ2-3; D not certain. CDR3 length equals 14 residues. The V gene's germline CDR1 is SGHKS and CDR2 YYEKEE (reference sequence). V was shortened by 0 bases and J by 2 bases, with 7 bases between the two germline ends. CDR3 loop: CASSLEQYTDTQYF. DNA of the CDR3: TGTGCCAGCAGCTTGGAGCAGTACACAGATACGCAGTATTTT.

This clonotype has only a few counts. This chain joins TRBV28 and TRBJ2-4; TRBD2 might be the D (7 bases). The J call may be wrong; the DNA end is better matched by TRBJ2-5. CDR3 length equals 14 residues. CDR1 is MDHEN and CDR2 is SYDVKM in the germline V gene. The CDR3 sequence: CASTLRGGWETQYF. DNA for the CDR3: TGTGCCAGCACCCTGAGGGGGGGCTGGGAGACCCAGTACTTC.

In this sample, this clonotype turned up a few times. The chain employs TRBV20-1 and TRBJ2-1; 16 bases align to TRBD2. Germline CDR1 reads DFQATT; CDR2 reads SNEGSKA (reference sequence). CDR3 length: 15 amino acids. Germline trimming cut 5 bases from V and 8 bases from J; bases unmatched to any gene: 6. The CDR3 loop reads CSALTGTSGGDEQFF. The CDR3 DNA reads TGCAGTGCTCTAACAGGGACTAGCGGGGGGGATGAGCAGTTCTTC.